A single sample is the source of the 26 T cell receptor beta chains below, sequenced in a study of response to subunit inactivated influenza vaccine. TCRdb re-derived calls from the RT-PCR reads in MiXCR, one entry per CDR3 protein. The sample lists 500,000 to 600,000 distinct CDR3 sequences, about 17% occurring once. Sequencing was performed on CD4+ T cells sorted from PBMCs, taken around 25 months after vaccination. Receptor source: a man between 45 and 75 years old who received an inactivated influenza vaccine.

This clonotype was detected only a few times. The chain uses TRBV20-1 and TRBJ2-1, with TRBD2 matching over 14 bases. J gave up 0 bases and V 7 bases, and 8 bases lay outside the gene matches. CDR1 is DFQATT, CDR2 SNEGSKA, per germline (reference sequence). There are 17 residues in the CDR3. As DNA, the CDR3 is TGCAGTGTTCCGGGACTAGCGGGAGTCACCTCCTACAATGAGCAGTTCTTC. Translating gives CSVPGLAGVTSYNEQFF.

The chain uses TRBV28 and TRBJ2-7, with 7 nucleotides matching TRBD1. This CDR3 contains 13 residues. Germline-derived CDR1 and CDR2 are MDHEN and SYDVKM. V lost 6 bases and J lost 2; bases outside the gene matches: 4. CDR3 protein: CASRGTETYEQYF. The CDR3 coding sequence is TGTGCCAGCAGGGGGACAGAGACCTACGAGCAGTACTTC.

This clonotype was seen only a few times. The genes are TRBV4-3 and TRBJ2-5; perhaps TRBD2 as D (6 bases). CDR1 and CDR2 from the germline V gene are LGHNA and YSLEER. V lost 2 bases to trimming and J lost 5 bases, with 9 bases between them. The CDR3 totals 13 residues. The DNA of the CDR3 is TGCGCCAGCAGCCAACGCGGGGTGGAGACCCAGTACTTC. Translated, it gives CASSQRGVETQYF.

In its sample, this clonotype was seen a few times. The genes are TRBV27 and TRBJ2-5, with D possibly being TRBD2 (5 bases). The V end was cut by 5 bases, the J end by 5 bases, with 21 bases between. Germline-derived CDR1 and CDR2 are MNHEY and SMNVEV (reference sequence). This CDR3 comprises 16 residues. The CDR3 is CASSPTGSPRGETQYF. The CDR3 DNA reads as TGTGCCAGCAGTCCGACTGGGTCGCCGAGAGGGGAGACCCAGTACTTC.

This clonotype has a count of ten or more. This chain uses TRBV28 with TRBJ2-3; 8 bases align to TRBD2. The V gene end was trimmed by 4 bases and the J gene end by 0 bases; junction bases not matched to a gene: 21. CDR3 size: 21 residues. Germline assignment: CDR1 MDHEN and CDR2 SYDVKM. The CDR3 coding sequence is TGTGCCAGCAGTTCCCCCCTCGGTCTTATGATAGCGGGGCCGAGCACAGATACGCAGTATTTT. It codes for CASSSPLGLMIAGPSTDTQYF.

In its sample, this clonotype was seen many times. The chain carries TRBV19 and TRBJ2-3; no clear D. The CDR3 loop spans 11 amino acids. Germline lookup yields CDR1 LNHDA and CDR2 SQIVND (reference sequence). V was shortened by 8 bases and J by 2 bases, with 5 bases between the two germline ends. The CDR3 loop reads CASATTDTQYF. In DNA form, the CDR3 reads TGTGCCAGTGCAACCACAGATACGCAGTATTTT.

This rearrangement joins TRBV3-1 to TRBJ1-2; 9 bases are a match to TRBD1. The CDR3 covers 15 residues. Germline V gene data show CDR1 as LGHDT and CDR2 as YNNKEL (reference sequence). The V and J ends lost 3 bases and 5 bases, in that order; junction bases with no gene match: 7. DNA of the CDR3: TGTGCCAGCAGCCATGGGACAGGGAGAGGATATGGCTACACCTTC. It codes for CASSHGTGRGYGYTF.

The CDR3 coding sequence is TGTGCCAGCAGCTTGGTTGGGCCGGGTTACTATGGCTACACCTTC. Protein: CASSLVGPGYYGYTF. The V gene is TRBV5-6, the J gene TRBJ1-2; D ambiguous. Deletions cut 0 bases from V and 3 bases from J, with 12 bases between. The CDR3 loop spans 15 amino acids. Germline-derived CDR1 and CDR2 are SGHDT and YYEEEE. Supplemented by reference TRBV5-6 and TRBJ1-2, the full variable domain reads DAGVTQSPTHLIKTRGQQVTLRCSPKSGHDTVSWYQQALGQGPQFIFQYYEEEERQRGNFPDRFSGHQFPNYSSELNVNALLLGDSALYLCASSLVGPGYYGYTFGSGTRLTVV.

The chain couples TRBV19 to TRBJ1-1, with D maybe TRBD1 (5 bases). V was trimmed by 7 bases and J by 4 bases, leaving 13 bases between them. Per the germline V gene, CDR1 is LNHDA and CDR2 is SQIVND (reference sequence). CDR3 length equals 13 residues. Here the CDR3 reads CASTRGLSTEAFF. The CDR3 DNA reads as TGTGCCAGTACACGGGGCTTGAGCACTGAAGCTTTCTTT.

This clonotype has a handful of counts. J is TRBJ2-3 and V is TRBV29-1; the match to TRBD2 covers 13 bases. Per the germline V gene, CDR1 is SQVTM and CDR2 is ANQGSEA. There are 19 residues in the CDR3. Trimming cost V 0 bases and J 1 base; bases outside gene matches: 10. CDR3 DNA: TGCAGCGTTGAAGATCTTCAACTAGCGGGAGGGCTGGGCACAGATACGCAGTATTTT. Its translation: CSVEDLQLAGGLGTDTQYF.

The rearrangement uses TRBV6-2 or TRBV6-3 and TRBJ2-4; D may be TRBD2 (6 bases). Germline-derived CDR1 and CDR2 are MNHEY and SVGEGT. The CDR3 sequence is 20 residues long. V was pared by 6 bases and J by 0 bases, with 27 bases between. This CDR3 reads CASRPARLGGTPLAKNIQYF. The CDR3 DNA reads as TGTGCCAGCAGGCCGGCAAGACTGGGTGGGACTCCCTTAGCCAAAAACATTCAGTACTTC.

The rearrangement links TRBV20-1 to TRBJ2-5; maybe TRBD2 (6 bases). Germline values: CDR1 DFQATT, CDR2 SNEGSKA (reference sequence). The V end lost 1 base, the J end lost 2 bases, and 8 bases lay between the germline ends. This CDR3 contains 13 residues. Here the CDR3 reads CSARGREQETQYF. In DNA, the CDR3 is TGCAGTGCTAGAGGGAGGGAACAAGAGACCCAGTACTTC.

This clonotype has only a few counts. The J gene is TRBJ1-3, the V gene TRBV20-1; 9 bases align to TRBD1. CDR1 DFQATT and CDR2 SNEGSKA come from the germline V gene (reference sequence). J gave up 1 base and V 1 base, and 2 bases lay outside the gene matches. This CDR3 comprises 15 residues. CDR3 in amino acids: CSARGTGDSGNTIYF. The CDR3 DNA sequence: TGCAGTGCTAGAGGGACAGGGGATTCTGGAAACACCATATATTTT.

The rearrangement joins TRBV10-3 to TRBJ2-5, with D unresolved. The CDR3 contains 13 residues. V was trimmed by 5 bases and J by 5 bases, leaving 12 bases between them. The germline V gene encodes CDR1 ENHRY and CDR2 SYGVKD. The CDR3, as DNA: TGTGCCATCAGTCACGATGGCGCGGAGACCCAGTACTTC. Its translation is CAISHDGAETQYF.

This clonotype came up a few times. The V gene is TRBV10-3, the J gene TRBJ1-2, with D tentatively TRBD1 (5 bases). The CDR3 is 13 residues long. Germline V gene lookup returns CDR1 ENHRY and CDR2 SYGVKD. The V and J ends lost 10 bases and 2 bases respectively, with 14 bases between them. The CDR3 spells CATSSGTNYGYTF. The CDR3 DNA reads TGTGCCACCAGCAGCGGGACCAACTATGGCTACACCTTC.

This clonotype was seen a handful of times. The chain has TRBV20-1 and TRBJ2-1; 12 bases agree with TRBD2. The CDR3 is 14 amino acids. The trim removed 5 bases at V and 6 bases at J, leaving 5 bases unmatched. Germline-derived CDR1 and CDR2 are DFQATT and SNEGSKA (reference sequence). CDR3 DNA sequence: TGCAGTGCTGGAGGGACTAGCGGGTCCAATGAGCAGTTCTTC. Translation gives CSAGGTSGSNEQFF.

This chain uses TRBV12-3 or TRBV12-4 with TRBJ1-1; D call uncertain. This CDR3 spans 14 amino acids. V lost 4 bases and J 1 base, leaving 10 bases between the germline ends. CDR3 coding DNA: TGTGCCAGCAGTTGGTTTCGGCGGAACACTGAAGCTTTCTTT. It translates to CASSWFRRNTEAFF.

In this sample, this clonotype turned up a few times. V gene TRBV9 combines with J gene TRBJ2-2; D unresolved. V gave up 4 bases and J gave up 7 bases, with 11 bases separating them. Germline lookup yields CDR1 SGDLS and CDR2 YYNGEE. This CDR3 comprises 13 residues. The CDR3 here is CASSSQSFGELFF. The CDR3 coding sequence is TGTGCCAGCAGCTCCCAATCGTTCGGGGAGCTGTTTTTT.

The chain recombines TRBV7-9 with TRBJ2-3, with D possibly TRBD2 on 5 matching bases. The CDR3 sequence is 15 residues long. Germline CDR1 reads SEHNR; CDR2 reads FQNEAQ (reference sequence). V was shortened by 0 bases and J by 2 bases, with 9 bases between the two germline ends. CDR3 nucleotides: TGTGCCAGCAGCTTAGCGACCGACTACACAGATACGCAGTATTTT. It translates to CASSLATDYTDTQYF.

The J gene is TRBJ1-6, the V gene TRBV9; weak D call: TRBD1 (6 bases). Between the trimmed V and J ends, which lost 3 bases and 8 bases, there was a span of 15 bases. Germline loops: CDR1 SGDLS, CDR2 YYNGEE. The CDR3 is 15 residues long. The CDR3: CASSALGQTDSPLHF. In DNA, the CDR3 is TGTGCCAGCAGCGCCCTAGGACAGACCGATTCACCCCTCCACTTT. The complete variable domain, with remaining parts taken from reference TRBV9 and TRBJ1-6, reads DSGVTQTPKHLITATGQRVTLRCSPRSGDLSVYWYQQSLDQGLQFLIQYYNGEERAKGNILERFSAQQFPDLHSELNLSSLELGDSALYFCASSALGQTDSPLHFGNGTRLTVT.

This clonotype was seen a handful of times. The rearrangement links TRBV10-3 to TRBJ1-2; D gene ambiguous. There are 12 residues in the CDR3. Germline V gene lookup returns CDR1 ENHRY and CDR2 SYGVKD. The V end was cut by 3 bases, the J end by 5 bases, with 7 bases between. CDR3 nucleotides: TGTGCCATCAGTGAAGGGTCGTATGGCTACACCTTC. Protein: CAISEGSYGYTF.

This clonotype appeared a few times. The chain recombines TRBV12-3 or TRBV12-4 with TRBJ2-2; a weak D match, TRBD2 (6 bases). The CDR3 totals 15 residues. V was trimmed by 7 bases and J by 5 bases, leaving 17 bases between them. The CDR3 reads CASNPSGGGTGELFF. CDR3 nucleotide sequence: TGTGCCAGCAACCCTTCCGGGGGTGGGACCGGGGAGCTGTTTTTT.

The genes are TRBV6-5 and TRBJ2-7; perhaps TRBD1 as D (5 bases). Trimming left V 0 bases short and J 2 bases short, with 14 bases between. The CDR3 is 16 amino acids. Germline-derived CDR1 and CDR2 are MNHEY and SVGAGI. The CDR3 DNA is TGTGCCAGCAGTTACTCTGGGGAAATAGGGGCCTACGAGCAGTACTTC. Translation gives CASSYSGEIGAYEQYF.

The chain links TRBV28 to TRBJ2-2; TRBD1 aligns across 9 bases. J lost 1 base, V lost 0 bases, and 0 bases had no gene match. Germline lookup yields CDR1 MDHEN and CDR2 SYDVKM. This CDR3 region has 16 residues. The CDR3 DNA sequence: TGTGCCAGCAGTTTATGGACAGGGGGGAACACCGGGGAGCTGTTTTTT. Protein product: CASSLWTGGNTGELFF.

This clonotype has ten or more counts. CDR3 protein: CASSHARGLPSIEQFF. DNA for the CDR3: TGCGCCAGCAGCCATGCTCGTGGGCTCCCTTCCATTGAGCAGTTCTTC. The rearrangement links TRBV4-3 to TRBJ2-1; no clear D. This CDR3 spans 16 amino acids. Between the trimmed V and J ends, which lost 3 bases and 9 bases, there was a span of 21 bases. The germline V gene has CDR1 LGHNA and CDR2 YSLEER.

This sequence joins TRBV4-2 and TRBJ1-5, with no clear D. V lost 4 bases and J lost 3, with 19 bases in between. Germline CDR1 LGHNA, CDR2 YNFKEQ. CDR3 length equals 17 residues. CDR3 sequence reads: CASSRVSPASDNQPQHF. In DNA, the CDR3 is TGTGCCAGCAGCCGAGTGAGCCCAGCATCCGACAATCAGCCCCAGCATTTT.